The following is a T cell receptor (beta chain) sequence with its context. Its antigen is unidentified. Libraries were prepared by immunoSEQ multiplex PCR; TCRdb keeps only in-frame clonotypes and omits some of them. The repertoire holds about 27,000 clones, with approximately 80% as singletons. CD4+ T cells from unexposed donors were obtained before the COVID-19 pandemic (2011-2018). The cells were cultured for about ten days before CD4+ T cells were isolated. This entry comes from a study of CD4 T cells in relation to SARS-CoV-2 and coronaviruses. Study findings and constraints: The cross-reactivity analysis covered only spike protein, not other viral proteins.

Germline V gives CDR1 SGHRS, CDR2 YFSETQ. The CDR3 sequence is 12 residues long. The germline V and J ends were trimmed by 2 bases and 6 bases, with 7 bases remaining between them. The chain joins TRBV5-1 to TRBJ2-3, with D unclear. The sequence derives from a human donor in good health. Input material: CD4+ T cells from PBMCs, cultured in vitro. The CDR3 sequence is CASSLGGDTQYF. In DNA, the CDR3 is TGCGCCAGCAGCTTAGGTGGCGATACGCAGTATTTT.